The 20 T cell receptor beta chains below were found in one sample sequenced in a study of identifying expanded T cells in peripheral blood. Generated by immunoSEQ multiplex PCR, the TCRdb table keeps only in-frame clones and is missing some. The sample includes about 90,000 clones, 80% to 90% seen only once; the top ten take roughly 4.1%. Sequenced material: blood. All receptors come from a person between 18 and 75 years old in good health.

The chain combines TRBV5-6 with TRBJ2-5, with a weak D call TRBD2 (5 bases). The CDR3 has 15 amino acids. CDR1 is SGHDT and CDR2 is YYEEEE in the germline V gene. Trimming removed 1 base from V and 2 bases from J, with 12 bases in between. The CDR3 loop is CASSLRGQRQETQYF. CDR3 bases: TGTGCCAGCAGCTTGAGAGGGCAGAGACAAGAGACCCAGTACTTC. Full variable domain (rest looked up from reference TRBV5-6 and TRBJ2-5): DAGVTQSPTHLIKTRGQQVTLRCSPKSGHDTVSWYQQALGQGPQFIFQYYEEEERQRGNFPDRFSGHQFPNYSSELNVNALLLGDSALYLCASSLRGQRQETQYFGPGTRLLVL.

This chain connects TRBV7-2 to TRBJ1-1, with a weak D call TRBD1 (5 bases). V shed 2 bases and J shed 1 base, with 11 bases lying between them. Germline V gene data show CDR1 as SGHTA and CDR2 as FQGNSA. The CDR3 runs to 15 residues. For the CDR3, the DNA is TGTGCCAGCAGCTTACGTACGGGGCGGAACACTGAAGCTTTCTTT. Its protein product is CASSLRTGRNTEAFF.

The rearrangement joins TRBV25-1 to TRBJ2-1; perhaps TRBD2 as D (5 bases). The germline V gene encodes CDR1 MGHDK and CDR2 SYGVNS. The ends were cut back, 4 bases at V and 0 bases at J, with 16 bases in the middle. The CDR3 contains 17 residues. The CDR3 bases are TGTGCCAGCAGTGTGGCGCAATCGGGAAGCTCCTACAATGAGCAGTTCTTC. It encodes CASSVAQSGSSYNEQFF.

V and J are TRBV6-5 and TRBJ2-1; D possibly uses TRBD1 or TRBD2 (6 bases each). CDR1 MNHEY and CDR2 SVGAGI come from the germline V gene. Trimming took off 2 bases at V and 6 bases at J, with 17 bases between the two ends. The CDR3 covers 16 residues. CDR3 DNA: TGTGCCAGCAGTTACGGGCCCCGGGGGCAATTCAATGAGCAGTTCTTC. Its translation: CASSYGPRGQFNEQFF.

This clone appeared a few times. The chain employs TRBV20-1 and TRBJ1-1; no clear D. The CDR3 is made up of 10 amino acids. Germline assignment: CDR1 DFQATT and CDR2 SNEGSKA (reference sequence). CDR3 in amino acids: CRLLRARAFF. CDR3 bases: TGCAGACTACTGCGGGCGAGGGCTTTCTTT.

V and J are TRBV5-4 and TRBJ2-3, with no clear D. The CDR3 has 15 amino acids. Trimming left V 0 bases short and J 1 base short, with 9 bases between. Looked up from germline, CDR1 is SGHNT and CDR2 is YYREEE (reference sequence). The CDR3 sequence is CASSLVDTRTDTQYF. The CDR3 nucleotides read TGTGCCAGCAGCTTGGTCGACACCCGCACAGATACGCAGTATTTT.

The rearrangement links TRBV18 to TRBJ1-1; D uncertain. V gave up 3 bases and J gave up 1 base, with 15 bases separating them. CDR1 KGHSH and CDR2 LQKENI come from the germline V gene. There are 16 residues in the CDR3. In nucleotides, the CDR3 is TGTGCCAGCTCACCGATCGGATCGAATTCGAACACTGAAGCTTTCTTT. Protein product: CASSPIGSNSNTEAFF.

The chain carries TRBV11-2 and TRBJ2-7, with TRBD1 matching over 8 bases. In germline, CDR1 is SGHAT, CDR2 FQNNGV. This CDR3 spans 15 amino acids. The trim removed 0 bases at V and 2 bases at J, leaving 3 bases unmatched. CDR3 amino acids: CASSLDTGGPYEQYF. CDR3 coding DNA: TGTGCCAGCAGCTTAGATACAGGGGGGCCCTACGAGCAGTACTTC.

V usage is TRBV15 and J usage is TRBJ2-6, with D unclear. Germline V CDR1 and CDR2: LNHNV, YYDKDF (reference sequence). The CDR3 spans 15 residues. V shed 5 bases and J shed 0 bases, with 8 bases lying between them. CDR3 residues: CATSLGTSGANVLTF. CDR3 DNA: TGTGCCACCAGCCTCGGCACCTCTGGGGCCAACGTCCTGACTTTC.

CDR3 sequence reads: CASSFGGGQETQYF. DNA for the CDR3: TGTGCCAGCAGCTTTGGAGGGGGGCAAGAGACCCAGTACTTC. This chain connects TRBV7-2 to TRBJ2-5; perhaps D is TRBD1 or TRBD2 (6 bases each). Germline V gene data show CDR1 as SGHTA and CDR2 as FQGNSA. The CDR3 sequence is 14 residues long. Trimming removed 3 bases at V and 2 bases at J, with 10 bases between. The full variable domain, rest sourced from reference TRBV7-2 and TRBJ2-5, is GAGVSQSPSNKVTEKGKDVELRCDPISGHTALYWYRQSLGQGLEFLIYFQGNSAPDKSGLPSDRFSAERTGGSVSTLTIQRTQQEDSAVYLCASSFGGGQETQYFGPGTRLLVL.

There are a few counts of this clone. The chain has TRBV9 and TRBJ1-2; no clear D gene. The CDR3 has 12 residues. Germline lookup yields CDR1 SGDLS and CDR2 YYNGEE. Trimming removed 1 base from V and 8 bases from J, with 9 bases in between. CDR3 bases: TGTGCCAGCAGCGTATCGGGCCGCGGCTACACCTTC. As protein: CASSVSGRGYTF.

The V call is TRBV7-9, the J call TRBJ1-2; 8 bases fit TRBD1. V gave up 0 bases and J gave up 7 bases; unmatched junction bases: 7. CDR1 is SEHNR and CDR2 is FQNEAQ in the germline V gene (reference sequence). This CDR3 region has 15 residues. This chain's CDR3 is CASSLALQGASGYTF. In DNA, the CDR3 is TGTGCCAGCAGCTTAGCGCTGCAGGGGGCAAGTGGCTACACCTTC.

V and J are TRBV7-2 and TRBJ2-1; 14 bases are shared with TRBD2. After removal of 1 base from V and 8 bases from J, the junction contained 1 base not matched to a gene. CDR1 and CDR2 from the germline V gene are SGHTA and FQGNSA. There are 15 residues in the CDR3. The CDR3 loop is CASSLGLAGGHEQFF. In nucleotides, the CDR3 is TGTGCCAGCAGCTTAGGACTAGCGGGGGGGCATGAGCAGTTCTTC.

The chain recombines TRBV6-5 with TRBJ1-6; 11 nucleotides line up with TRBD1. This CDR3 is 15 amino acids long. V trimming: 2 bases; J trimming: 9 bases; junction bases outside the gene matches: 3. Germline CDR1 is MNHEY and CDR2 is SVGAGI. CDR3 in DNA: TGTGCCAGCAGTTACCGGACAGGGGGCTCTTCACCCCTCCACTTT. Translated: CASSYRTGGSSPLHF.

The chain recombines TRBV2 with TRBJ2-2; perhaps D is TRBD1 or TRBD2 (5 bases each). The CDR3 length is 15 residues. Trimming took off 5 bases at V and 1 base at J, with 11 bases between the two ends. In germline, CDR1 is SNHLY, CDR2 FYNNEI. The CDR3 DNA follows: TGTGCCAGCAGTTGGGGGACCAAGAACACCGGGGAGCTGTTTTTT. Residues: CASSWGTKNTGELFF.

The V gene is TRBV30, the J gene TRBJ1-1, with D tentatively TRBD1 (6 bases). Germline CDR1 is GTSNPN and CDR2 is SVGIG (reference sequence). CDR3 length: 15 residues. Trimming cost V 1 base and J 1 base, with 13 bases left between them. The CDR3 nucleotides read TGTGCCTGGAGTGAGGGGGGGGTTCGGAACACTGAAGCTTTCTTT. Amino acids: CAWSEGGVRNTEAFF.

The rearrangement joins TRBV9 to TRBJ2-6; the D is unclear. The CDR3 covers 18 residues. V was pared by 4 bases and J by 5 bases, with 22 bases between. Germline CDR1 is SGDLS and CDR2 is YYNGEE. Here the CDR3 DNA reads TGTGCCAGCAGCTACTCAACACGAGGACGGCGGAGGGCCAACGTCCTGACTTTC. Translated, it gives CASSYSTRGRRRANVLTF.

J is TRBJ1-5 and V is TRBV7-6; 7 nucleotides match TRBD1. This CDR3 spans 14 amino acids. In germline, CDR1 is SGHVS, CDR2 FNYEAQ. Unmatched junction bases numbered 6, after V lost 4 bases and J lost 6 bases. CDR3: CASSYGQEGQPQHF. The DNA for the CDR3 is TGTGCCAGCAGCTACGGACAGGAAGGTCAGCCCCAGCATTTT. Full variable domain (missing parts from reference TRBV7-6 and TRBJ1-5): GAGVSQSPRYKVTKRGQDVALRCDPISGHVSLYWYRQALGQGPEFLTYFNYEAQQDKSGLPNDRFSAERPEGSISTLTIQRTEQRDSAMYRCASSYGQEGQPQHFGDGTRLSIL.

A remark on this clone: It may be a read error: a sequence one base away is much more abundant. This sample also contains other DNA sequences that code for the same CDR3. V usage is TRBV6-1 and J usage is TRBJ1-2; weak D call: TRBD1 (5 bases). The ends were cut back, 5 bases at V and 0 bases at J, with 13 bases in the middle. Per the germline V gene, CDR1 is MNHNS and CDR2 is SASEGT. CDR3 size: 15 residues. The CDR3 DNA is TGTGCCAGCAGTCCTCCGGGGCGCGCTAACTATGGCTACACCTTC. This translates into CASSPPGRANYGYTF.

In this sample, this clone turned up once. The chain carries TRBV19 and TRBJ2-2, with a possible D match to TRBD1 (5 bases). The germline V gene has CDR1 LNHDA and CDR2 SQIVND (reference sequence). Trimming cost V 4 bases and J 0 bases, with 12 bases left between them. CDR3 length equals 16 residues. Here the CDR3 DNA reads TGTGCCAGTAGTAAGCTGACAGACGCGAACACCGGGGAGCTGTTTTTT. Residues: CASSKLTDANTGELFF.